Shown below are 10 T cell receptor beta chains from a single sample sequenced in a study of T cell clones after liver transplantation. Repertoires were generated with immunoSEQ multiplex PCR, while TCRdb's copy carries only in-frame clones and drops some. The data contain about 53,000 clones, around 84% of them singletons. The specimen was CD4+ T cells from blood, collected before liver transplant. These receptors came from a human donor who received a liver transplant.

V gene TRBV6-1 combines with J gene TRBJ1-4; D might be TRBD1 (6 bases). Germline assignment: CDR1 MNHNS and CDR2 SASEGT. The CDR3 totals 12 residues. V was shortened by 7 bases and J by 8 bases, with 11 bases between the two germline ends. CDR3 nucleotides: TGTGCCAGCAAGGACCAGGGGGAAAAACTGTTTTTT. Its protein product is CASKDQGEKLFF.

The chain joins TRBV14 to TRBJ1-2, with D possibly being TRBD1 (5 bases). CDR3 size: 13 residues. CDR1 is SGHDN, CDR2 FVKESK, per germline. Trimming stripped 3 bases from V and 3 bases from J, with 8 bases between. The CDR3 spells CASSQNRHYGYTF. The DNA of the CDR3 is TGTGCCAGCAGCCAGAACAGGCACTATGGCTACACCTTC. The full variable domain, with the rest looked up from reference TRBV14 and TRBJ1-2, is EAGVTQFPSHSVIEKGQTVTLRCDPISGHDNLYWYRRVMGKEIKFLLHFVKESKQDESGMPNNRFLAERTGGTYSTLKVQPAELEDSGVYFCASSQNRHYGYTFGSGTRLTVV.

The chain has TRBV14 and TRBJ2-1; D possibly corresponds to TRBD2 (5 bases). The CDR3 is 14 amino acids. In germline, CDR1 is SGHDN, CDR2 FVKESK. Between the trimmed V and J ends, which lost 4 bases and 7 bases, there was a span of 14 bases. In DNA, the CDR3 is TGTGCCAGCAGCCCCCCGGGATCTAGGAATGAGCAGTTCTTC. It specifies CASSPPGSRNEQFF.

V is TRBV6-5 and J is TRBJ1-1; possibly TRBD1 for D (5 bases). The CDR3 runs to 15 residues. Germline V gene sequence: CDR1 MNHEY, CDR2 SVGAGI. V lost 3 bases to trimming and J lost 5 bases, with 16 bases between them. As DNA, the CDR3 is TGTGCCAGCAGTTATTCTGGGGCCCTGGGGACTGAAGCTTTCTTT. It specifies CASSYSGALGTEAFF.

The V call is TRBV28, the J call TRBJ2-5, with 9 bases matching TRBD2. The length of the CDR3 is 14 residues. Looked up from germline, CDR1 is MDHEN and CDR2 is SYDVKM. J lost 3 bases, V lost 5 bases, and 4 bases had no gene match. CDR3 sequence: CASSRTSAKETQYF. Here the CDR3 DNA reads TGTGCCAGCAGTCGGACTAGCGCCAAAGAGACCCAGTACTTC. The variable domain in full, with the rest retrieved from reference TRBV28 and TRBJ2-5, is DVKVTQSSRYLVKRTGEKVFLECVQDMDHENMFWYRQDPGLGLRLIYFSYDVKMKEKGDIPEGYSVSREKKERFSLILESASTNQTSMYLCASSRTSAKETQYFGPGTRLLVL.

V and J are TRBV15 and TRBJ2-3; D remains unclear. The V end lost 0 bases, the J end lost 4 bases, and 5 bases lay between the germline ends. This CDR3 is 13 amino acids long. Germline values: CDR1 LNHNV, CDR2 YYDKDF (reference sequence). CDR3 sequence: CATSREIADTQYF. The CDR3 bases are TGTGCCACCAGCAGAGAAATCGCAGATACGCAGTATTTT.

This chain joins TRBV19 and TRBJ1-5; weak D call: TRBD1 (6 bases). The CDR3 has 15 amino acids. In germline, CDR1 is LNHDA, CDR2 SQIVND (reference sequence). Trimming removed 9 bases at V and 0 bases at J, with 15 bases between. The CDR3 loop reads CASRTQGNSNQPQHF. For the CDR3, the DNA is TGTGCCAGCCGGACTCAGGGGAATAGCAATCAGCCCCAGCATTTT.

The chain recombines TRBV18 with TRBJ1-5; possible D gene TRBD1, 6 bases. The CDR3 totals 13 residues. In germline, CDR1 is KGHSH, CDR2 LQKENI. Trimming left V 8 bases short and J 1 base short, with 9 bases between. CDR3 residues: CASHTGSNQPQHF. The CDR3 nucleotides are TGTGCCAGCCACACAGGGAGCAATCAGCCCCAGCATTTT. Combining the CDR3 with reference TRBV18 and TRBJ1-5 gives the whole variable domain NAGVMQNPRHLVRRRGQEARLRCSPMKGHSHVYWYRQLPEEGLKFMVYLQKENIIDESGMPKERFSAEFPKEGPSILRIQQVVRGDSAAYFCASHTGSNQPQHFGDGTRLSIL.

This CDR3 is CASSKLAGENYNEQFF. The CDR3 bases are TGTGCCAGCAGCAAGCTAGCGGGAGAGAACTACAATGAGCAGTTCTTC. The chain uses TRBV7-2 and TRBJ2-1; TRBD2 agrees at 10 bases. CDR1 is SGHTA and CDR2 is FQGNSA in the germline V gene. The CDR3 totals 16 residues. V shed 5 bases and J 3 bases; nucleotides not matched to a gene: 7.

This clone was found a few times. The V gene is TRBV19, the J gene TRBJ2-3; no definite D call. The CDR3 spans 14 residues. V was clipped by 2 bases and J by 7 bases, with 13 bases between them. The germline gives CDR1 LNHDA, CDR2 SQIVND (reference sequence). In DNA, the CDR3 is TGTGCCAGTAGTATAACGCCCGCCGTAAATACGCAGTATTTT. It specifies CASSITPAVNTQYF.